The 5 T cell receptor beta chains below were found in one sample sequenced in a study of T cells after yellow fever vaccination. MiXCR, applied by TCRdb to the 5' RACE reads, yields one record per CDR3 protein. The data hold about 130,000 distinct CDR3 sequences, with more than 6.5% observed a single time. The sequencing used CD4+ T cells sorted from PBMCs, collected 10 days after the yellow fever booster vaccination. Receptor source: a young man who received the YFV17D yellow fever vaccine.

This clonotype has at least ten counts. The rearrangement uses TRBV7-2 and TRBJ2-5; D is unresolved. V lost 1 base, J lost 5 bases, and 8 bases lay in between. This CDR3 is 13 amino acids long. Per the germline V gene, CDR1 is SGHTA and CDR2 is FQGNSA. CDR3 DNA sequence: TGTGCCAGCAGCTTAGGTCGACGGGAGACCCAGTACTTC. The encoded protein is CASSLGRRETQYF. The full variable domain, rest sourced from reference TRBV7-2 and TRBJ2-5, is GAGVSQSPSNKVTEKGKDVELRCDPISGHTALYWYRQSLGQGLEFLIYFQGNSAPDKSGLPSDRFSAERTGGSVSTLTIQRTQQEDSAVYLCASSLGRRETQYFGPGTRLLVL.

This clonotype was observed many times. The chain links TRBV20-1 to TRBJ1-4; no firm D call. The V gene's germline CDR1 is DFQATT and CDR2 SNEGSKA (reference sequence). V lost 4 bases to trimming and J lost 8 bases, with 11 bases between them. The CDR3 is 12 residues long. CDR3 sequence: CSATDETEKLFF. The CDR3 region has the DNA TGCAGTGCTACCGACGAGACGGAAAAACTGTTTTTT.

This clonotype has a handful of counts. CDR3 region: CASSSRDLLAQYF. Written as DNA, the CDR3 is TGTGCCAGCAGCTCCCGGGACTTGCTGGCCCAGTACTTC. The chain has TRBV7-9 and TRBJ2-5; tentatively, D is TRBD2 (6 bases). The CDR3 is 13 amino acids. Germline values: CDR1 SEHNR, CDR2 FQNEAQ (reference sequence). V shed 4 bases and J shed 9 bases, with 15 bases lying between them.

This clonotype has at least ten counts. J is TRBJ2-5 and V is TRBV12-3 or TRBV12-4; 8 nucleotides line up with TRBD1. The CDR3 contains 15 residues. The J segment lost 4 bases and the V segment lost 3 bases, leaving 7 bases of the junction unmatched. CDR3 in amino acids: CASSFFRGPAETQYF. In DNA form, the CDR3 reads TGTGCCAGCAGTTTTTTCAGGGGGCCGGCAGAGACCCAGTACTTC.

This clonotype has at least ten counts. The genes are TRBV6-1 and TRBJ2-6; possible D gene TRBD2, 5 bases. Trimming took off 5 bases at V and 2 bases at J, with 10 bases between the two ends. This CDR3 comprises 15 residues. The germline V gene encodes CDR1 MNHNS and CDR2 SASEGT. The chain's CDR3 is CASSRGYTGANVLTF. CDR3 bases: TGTGCCAGCAGTAGAGGGTATACTGGGGCCAACGTCCTGACTTTC.